The 3 T cell receptor beta chains below all came from one sample that was sequenced in a study of blood T cell repertoires in COVID-19. The assay was immunoSEQ multiplex PCR, and TCRdb's table has in-frame clones only and misses some. The data show 160,000 or so clones, more than 80% seen once. Sequenced sample: peripheral blood. The receptor set was obtained from a woman in her thirties or forties with acute or convalescent COVID-19.

The chain combines TRBV3-1 (or the pseudogene TRBV3-2) with TRBJ2-5, with 8 nucleotides matching TRBD1. V lost 1 base, J lost 5 bases, and 6 bases stayed unmatched. Germline V gene data show CDR1 as LGHDT and CDR2 as YNNKEL (reference sequence). This CDR3 is built from 15 residues. CDR3 amino acids: CASSQGSGGWETQYF. CDR3 coding DNA: TGTGCCAGCAGCCAAGGTTCAGGGGGCTGGGAGACCCAGTACTTC.

The chain is built from TRBV2 and TRBJ2-7; D gene uncertain. There are 15 residues in the CDR3. Trimming left V 1 base short and J 0 bases short, with 10 bases between. The V gene's germline CDR1 is SNHLY and CDR2 FYNNEI. As DNA, the CDR3 is TGTGCCAGCAGTGAAGTGGCGGTGGGCTCCTACGAGCAGTACTTC. It is translated as CASSEVAVGSYEQYF.

The J gene is TRBJ2-2, the V gene TRBV5-1, with D tentatively TRBD1 (6 bases). Deletions cut 0 bases from V and 1 base from J, with 10 bases between. The CDR3 is made up of 16 amino acids. Germline V gives CDR1 SGHRS, CDR2 YFSETQ. DNA of the CDR3: TGCGCCAGCAGCTTGGAGCCAGGGGAGAACACCGGGGAGCTGTTTTTT. It yields the protein CASSLEPGENTGELFF.